This T cell receptor beta chain stems from a study of T cells after posttransplantation cyclophosphamide. Repertoires were generated with immunoSEQ multiplex PCR, while TCRdb's copy carries only in-frame clones and drops some. Listed for the sample are over 45,000 clones, none seen a single time. This clone showed up just a few times. The CDR3 spans 17 residues. The germline CDR1 and CDR2 sequences are MRHNA and SNTAGT. The junction had 6 bases not matched to a gene; V was cut back by 5 bases and J by 0 bases. The V call is TRBV6-4, the J call TRBJ2-6, with TRBD2 identical over 8 bases. Sequenced material: PBMCs. The receptor's source is a middle-aged man in good health, CMV-negative, and a related stem cell transplant donor. CDR3 coding DNA: TGTGCCAGCAGTCCCCCGGGGGGGGGCTCTGGGGCCAACGTCCTGACTTTC. Residues: CASSPPGGGSGANVLTF.